This T cell receptor (beta chain) is from a study of shared clonotypes between healthy human individuals. The V gene's germline CDR1 is MGHRA and CDR2 YSYEKL. J gave up 0 bases and V 2 bases, and 1 base lay outside the gene matches. CDR3 size: 15 residues. Note on this clone: Other DNA sequences in this specimen translate into the identical CDR3.

Clones were sequenced by immunoSEQ multiplex PCR, and TCRdb holds only the in-frame ones, with some missing. The sample shows around 300,000 clones, around nine tenths of them seen only once. Sequenced input: memory CD8+ T cells sorted from blood. Subset specified: CD45RO+ cells pooled with CCR7-negative TemRA cells. The V and J genes are TRBV4-1 and TRBJ2-7, with 10 bases lining up with TRBD1. The TCR sequence derives from a man between 18 and 29 years old in good health. The chain's CDR3 is CASSQRTGGSYEQYF. The CDR3 coding sequence is TGCGCCAGCAGCCAAAGGACAGGGGGCTCCTACGAGCAGTACTTC.